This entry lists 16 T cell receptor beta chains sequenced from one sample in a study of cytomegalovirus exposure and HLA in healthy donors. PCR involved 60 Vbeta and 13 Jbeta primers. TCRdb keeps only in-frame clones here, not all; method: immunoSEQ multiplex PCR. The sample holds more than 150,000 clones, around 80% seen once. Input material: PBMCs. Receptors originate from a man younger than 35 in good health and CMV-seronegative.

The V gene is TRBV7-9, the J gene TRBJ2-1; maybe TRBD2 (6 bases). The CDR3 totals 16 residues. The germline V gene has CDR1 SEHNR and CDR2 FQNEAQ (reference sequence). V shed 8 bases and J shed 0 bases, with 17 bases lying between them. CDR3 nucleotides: TGTGCCAGCCTTCCACCGGAGGGGAGCTCCTACAATGAGCAGTTCTTC. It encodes CASLPPEGSSYNEQFF.

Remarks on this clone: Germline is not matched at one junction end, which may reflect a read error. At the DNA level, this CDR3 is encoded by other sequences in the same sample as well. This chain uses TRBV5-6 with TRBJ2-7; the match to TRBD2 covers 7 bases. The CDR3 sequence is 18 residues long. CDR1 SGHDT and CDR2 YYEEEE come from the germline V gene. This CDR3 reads CASSLGREALSPRYEQYF. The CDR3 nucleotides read TGCGCCAGCAGCTTAGGCCGGGAGGCCCTTTCACCCCGCTACGAGCAGTACTTC. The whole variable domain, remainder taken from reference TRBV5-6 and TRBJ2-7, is DAGVTQSPTHLIKTRGQQVTLRCSPKSGHDTVSWYQQALGQGPQFIFQYYEEEERQRGNFPDRFSGHQFPNYSSELNVNALLLGDSALYLCASSLGREALSPRYEQYFGPGTRLTVT.

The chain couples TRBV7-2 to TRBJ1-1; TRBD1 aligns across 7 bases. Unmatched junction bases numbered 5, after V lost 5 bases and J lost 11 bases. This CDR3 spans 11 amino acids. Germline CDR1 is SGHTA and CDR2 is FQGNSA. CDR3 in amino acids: CASSRDSEAFF. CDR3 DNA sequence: TGTGCCAGCAGCAGGGACAGTGAGGCTTTCTTT.

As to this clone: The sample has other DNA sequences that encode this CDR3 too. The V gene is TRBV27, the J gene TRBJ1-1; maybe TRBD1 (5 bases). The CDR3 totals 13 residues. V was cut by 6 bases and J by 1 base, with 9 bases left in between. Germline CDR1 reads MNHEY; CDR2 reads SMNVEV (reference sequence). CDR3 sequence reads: CASSFRENTEAFF. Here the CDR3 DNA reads TGTGCCAGCAGCTTCAGGGAGAACACTGAAGCTTTCTTT.

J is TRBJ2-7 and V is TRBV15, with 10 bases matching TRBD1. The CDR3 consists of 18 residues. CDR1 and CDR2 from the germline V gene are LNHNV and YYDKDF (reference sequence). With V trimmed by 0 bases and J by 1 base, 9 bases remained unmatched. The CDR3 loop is CATSRERWEDRGSYEQYF. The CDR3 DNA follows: TGTGCCACCAGCAGAGAAAGGTGGGAGGACAGGGGGTCCTACGAGCAGTACTTC.

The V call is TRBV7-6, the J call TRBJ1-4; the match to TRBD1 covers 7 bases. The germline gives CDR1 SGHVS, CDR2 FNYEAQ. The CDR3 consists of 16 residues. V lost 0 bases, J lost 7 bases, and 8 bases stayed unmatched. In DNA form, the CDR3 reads TGTGCCAGCAGCTTAGCGAGGAAGGGGGCGGGTGAAAAACTGTTTTTT. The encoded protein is CASSLARKGAGEKLFF.

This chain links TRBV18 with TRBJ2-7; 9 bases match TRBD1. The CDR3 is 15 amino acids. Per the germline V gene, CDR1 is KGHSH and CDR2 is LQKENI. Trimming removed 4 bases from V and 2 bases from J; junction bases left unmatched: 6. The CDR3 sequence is CASSRGGQGTYEQYF. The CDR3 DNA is TGTGCCAGCTCACGGGGGGGACAGGGCACCTACGAGCAGTACTTC.

CDR3: CASSLDRMAQYF. The CDR3 DNA reads as TGTGCCAGCAGCCTAGACCGAATGGCCCAGTACTTC. This chain uses TRBV6-5 with TRBJ2-5; D unresolved. V lost 6 bases and J lost 9, with 14 bases in between. This CDR3 has 12 residues. Germline CDR1 MNHEY, CDR2 SVGAGI.

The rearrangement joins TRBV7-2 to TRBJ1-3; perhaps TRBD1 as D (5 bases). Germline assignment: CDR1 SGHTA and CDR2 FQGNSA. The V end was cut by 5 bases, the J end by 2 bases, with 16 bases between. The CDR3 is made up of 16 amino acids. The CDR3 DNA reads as TGTGCCAGCAGCCCATGGGGGGGAACCGCTGGAAACACCATATATTTT. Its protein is CASSPWGGTAGNTIYF.

The CDR3 nucleotides read TGTGCCAGCAGCTCGAGGGGCGGGGACGCCTACGAGCAGTACTTC. Translating it yields CASSSRGGDAYEQYF. The chain carries TRBV7-2 and TRBJ2-7; tentatively, D is TRBD2 (6 bases). Per germline, CDR1 SGHTA and CDR2 FQGNSA. This CDR3 has 15 amino acids. V dropped 4 bases and J dropped 2 bases, with 15 bases sitting between them.

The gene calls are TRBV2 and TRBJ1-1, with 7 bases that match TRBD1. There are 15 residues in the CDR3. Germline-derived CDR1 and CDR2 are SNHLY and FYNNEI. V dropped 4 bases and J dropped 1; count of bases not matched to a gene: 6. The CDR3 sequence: CASSVRGRENTEAFF. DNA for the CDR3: TGTGCCAGCAGTGTTAGGGGGCGGGAGAACACTGAAGCTTTCTTT.

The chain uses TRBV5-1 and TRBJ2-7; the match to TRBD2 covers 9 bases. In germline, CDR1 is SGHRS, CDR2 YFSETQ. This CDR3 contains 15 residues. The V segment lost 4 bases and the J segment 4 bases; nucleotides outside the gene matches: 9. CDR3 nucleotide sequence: TGCGCCAGCAGCGTGAGCGGGGGGAGCGGGTACGAGCAGTACTTC. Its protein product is CASSVSGGSGYEQYF.

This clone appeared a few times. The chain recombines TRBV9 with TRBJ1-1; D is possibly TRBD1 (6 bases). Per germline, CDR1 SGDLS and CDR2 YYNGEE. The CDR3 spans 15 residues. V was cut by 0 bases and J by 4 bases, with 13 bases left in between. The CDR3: CASSVEGRGGTEAFF. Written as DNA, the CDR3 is TGTGCCAGCAGCGTAGAAGGCAGGGGTGGCACTGAAGCTTTCTTT.

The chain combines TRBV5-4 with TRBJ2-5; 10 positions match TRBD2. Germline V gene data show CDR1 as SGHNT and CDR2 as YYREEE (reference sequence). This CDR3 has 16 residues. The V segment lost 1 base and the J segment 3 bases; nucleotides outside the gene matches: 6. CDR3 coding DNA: TGTGCCAGCAGCTTGAGGAGCGGGGGGGCGGAAGAGACCCAGTACTTC. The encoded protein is CASSLRSGGAEETQYF.

This chain's CDR3 is CASSLAGGSMEQYF. As DNA, the CDR3 is TGTGCCAGCAGCTTGGCCGGAGGGTCAATGGAGCAGTACTTC. The chain couples TRBV5-4 to TRBJ2-7; the D gene is possibly TRBD2 (6 bases). This CDR3 is 14 amino acids long. V gave up 0 bases and J gave up 7 bases, with 14 bases separating them. Germline lookup yields CDR1 SGHNT and CDR2 YYREEE (reference sequence).

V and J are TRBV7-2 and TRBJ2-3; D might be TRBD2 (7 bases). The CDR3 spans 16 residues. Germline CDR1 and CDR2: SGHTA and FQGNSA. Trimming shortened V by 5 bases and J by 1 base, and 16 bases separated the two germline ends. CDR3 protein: CASSRYGGPRTDTQYF. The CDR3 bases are TGTGCCAGCAGCCGATACGGGGGGCCCCGCACAGATACGCAGTATTTT.